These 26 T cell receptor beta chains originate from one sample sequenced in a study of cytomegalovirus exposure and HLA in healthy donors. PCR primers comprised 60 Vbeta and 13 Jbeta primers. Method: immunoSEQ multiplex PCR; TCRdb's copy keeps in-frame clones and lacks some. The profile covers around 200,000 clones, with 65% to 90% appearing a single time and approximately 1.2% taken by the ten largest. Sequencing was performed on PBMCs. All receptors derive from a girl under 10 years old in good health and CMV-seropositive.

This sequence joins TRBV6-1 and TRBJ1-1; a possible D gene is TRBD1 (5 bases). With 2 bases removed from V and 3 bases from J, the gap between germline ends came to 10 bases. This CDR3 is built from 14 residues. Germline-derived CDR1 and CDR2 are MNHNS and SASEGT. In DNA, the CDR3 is TGTGCCAGCAGTGAAAGGGGCCCGGACACTGAAGCTTTCTTT. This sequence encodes CASSERGPDTEAFF.

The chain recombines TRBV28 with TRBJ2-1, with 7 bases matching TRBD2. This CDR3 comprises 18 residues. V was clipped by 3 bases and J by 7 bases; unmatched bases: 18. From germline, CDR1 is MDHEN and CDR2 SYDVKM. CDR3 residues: CASSLLLASGTSGNEQFF. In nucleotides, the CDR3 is TGTGCCAGCAGTTTGTTACTAGCAAGCGGGACCAGTGGAAATGAGCAGTTCTTC.

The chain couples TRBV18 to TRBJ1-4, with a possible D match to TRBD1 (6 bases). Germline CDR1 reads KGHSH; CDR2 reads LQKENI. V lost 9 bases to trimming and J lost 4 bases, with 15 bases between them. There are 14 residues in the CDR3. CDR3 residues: CASHTQGYNEKLFF. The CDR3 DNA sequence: TGTGCCAGTCATACACAGGGATATAATGAAAAACTGTTTTTT.

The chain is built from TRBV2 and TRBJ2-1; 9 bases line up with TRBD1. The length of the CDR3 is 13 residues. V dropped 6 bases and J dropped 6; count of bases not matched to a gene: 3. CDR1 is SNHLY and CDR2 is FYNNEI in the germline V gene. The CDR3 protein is CASRRTGANEQFF. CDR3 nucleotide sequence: TGTGCCAGCAGGAGGACAGGGGCCAATGAGCAGTTCTTC. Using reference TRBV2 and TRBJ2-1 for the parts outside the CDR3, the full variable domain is EPEVTQTPSHQVTQMGQEVILRCVPISNHLYFYWYRQILGQKVEFLVSFYNNEISEKSEIFDDQFSVERPDGSNFTLKIRSTKLEDSAMYFCASRRTGANEQFFGPGTRLTVL.

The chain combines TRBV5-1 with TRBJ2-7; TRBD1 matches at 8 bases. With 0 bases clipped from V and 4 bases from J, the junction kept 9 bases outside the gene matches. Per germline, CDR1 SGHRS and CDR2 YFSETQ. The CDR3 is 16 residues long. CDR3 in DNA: TGCGCCAGCAGCTTGGACTCACACAGGGGGATTTACGAGCAGTACTTC. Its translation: CASSLDSHRGIYEQYF.

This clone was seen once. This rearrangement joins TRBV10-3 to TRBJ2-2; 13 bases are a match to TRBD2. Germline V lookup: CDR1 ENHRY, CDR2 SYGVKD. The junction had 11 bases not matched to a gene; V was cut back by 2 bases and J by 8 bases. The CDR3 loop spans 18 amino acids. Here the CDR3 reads CAISEPGLAGYLEGELFF. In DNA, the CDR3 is TGTGCCATCAGTGAGCCGGGACTAGCGGGATACCTGGAGGGGGAGCTGTTTTTT.

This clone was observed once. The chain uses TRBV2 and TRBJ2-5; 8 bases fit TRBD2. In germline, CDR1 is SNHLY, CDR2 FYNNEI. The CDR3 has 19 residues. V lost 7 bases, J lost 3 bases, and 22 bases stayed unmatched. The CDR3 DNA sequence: TGTGCCAGCACCTTCGTCCCGGGACTAGTCTGGTCACGAAAAGAGACCCAGTACTTC. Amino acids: CASTFVPGLVWSRKETQYF.

The CDR3 region is CASSLGGGSGNTIYF. For the CDR3, the DNA is TGCGCCAGCAGCTTGGGAGGGGGCTCTGGAAACACCATATATTTT. The rearrangement links TRBV5-1 to TRBJ1-3; possible D gene TRBD1, 6 bases. Deletions cut 0 bases from V and 0 bases from J, with 7 bases between. Germline values: CDR1 SGHRS, CDR2 YFSETQ. The CDR3 consists of 15 residues. Looking up the rest from reference TRBV5-1 and TRBJ1-3 gives the full variable domain: KAGVTQTPRYLIKTRGQQVTLSCSPISGHRSVSWYQQTPGQGLQFLFEYFSETQRNKGNFPGRFSGRQFSNSRSEMNVSTLELGDSALYLCASSLGGGSGNTIYFGEGSWLTVV.

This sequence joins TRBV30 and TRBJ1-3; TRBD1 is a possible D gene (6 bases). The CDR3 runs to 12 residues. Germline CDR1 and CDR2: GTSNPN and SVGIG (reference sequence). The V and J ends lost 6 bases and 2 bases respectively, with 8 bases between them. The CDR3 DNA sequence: TGTGCCTGTACAGGGACTGGAAACACCATATATTTT. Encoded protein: CACTGTGNTIYF.

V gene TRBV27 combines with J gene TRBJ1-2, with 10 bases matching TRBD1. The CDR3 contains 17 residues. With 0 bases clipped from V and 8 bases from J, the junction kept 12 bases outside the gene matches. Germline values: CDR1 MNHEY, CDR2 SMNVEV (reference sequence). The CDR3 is CASSLSAWPGQGWGYTF. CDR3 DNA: TGTGCCAGCAGTTTATCGGCTTGGCCGGGACAGGGGTGGGGCTACACCTTC.

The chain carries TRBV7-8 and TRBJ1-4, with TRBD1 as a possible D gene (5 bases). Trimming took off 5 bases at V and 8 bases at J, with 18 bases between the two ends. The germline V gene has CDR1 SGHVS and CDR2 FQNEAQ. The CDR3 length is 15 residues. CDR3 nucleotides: TGTGCCAGCAGCCTACGTATAGGATCAGGGGAAAAACTGTTTTTT. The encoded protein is CASSLRIGSGEKLFF.

CDR3 region: CATSRSPGLAGVGSYNEQFF. The CDR3 DNA reads TGTGCCACCAGCAGATCACCGGGACTAGCGGGAGTGGGGTCCTACAATGAGCAGTTCTTC. The rearrangement links TRBV15 to TRBJ2-1, with TRBD2 matching 14 bases. Germline CDR1 LNHNV, CDR2 YYDKDF (reference sequence). This CDR3 is 20 amino acids long. V lost 2 bases and J lost 1; bases outside the gene matches: 10.

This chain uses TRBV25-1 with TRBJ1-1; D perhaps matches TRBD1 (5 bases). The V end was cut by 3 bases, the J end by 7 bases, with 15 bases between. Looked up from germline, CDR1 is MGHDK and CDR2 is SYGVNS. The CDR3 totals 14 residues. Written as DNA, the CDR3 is TGTGCCAGCAGTGATTGGGGGGGAAGTATTGAAGCTTTCTTT. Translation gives CASSDWGGSIEAFF.

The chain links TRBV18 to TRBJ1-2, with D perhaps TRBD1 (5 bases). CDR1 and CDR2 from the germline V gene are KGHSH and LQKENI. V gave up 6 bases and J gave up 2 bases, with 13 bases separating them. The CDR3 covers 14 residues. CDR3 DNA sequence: TGTGCCAGCTCCGACAGTCAGAAGAACTATGGCTACACCTTC. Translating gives CASSDSQKNYGYTF.

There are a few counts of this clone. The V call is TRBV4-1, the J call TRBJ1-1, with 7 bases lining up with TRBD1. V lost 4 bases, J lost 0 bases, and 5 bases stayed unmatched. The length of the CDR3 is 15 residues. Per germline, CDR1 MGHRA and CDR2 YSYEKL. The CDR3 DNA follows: TGCGCCAGCAGCCCCCGACAGGGACTGAACACTGAAGCTTTCTTT. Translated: CASSPRQGLNTEAFF.

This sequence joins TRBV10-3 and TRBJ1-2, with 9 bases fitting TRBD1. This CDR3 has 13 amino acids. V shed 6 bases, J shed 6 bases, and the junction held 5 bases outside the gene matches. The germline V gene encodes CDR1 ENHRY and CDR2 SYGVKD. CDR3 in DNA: TGTGCCATCAGCGGGAGACAGGGGGATGGCTACACCTTC. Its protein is CAISGRQGDGYTF.

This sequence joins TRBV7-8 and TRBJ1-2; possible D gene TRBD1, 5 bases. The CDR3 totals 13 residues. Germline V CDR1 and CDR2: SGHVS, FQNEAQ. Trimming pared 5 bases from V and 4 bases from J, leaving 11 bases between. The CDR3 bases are TGTGCCAGCAGCCAGGGACTGCCCTATGGCTACACCTTC. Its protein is CASSQGLPYGYTF.

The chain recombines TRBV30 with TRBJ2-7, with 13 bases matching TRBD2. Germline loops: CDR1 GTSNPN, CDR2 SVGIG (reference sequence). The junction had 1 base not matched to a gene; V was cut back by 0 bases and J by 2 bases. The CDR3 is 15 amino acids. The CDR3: CAWSVGLAGAYEQYF. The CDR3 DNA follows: TGTGCCTGGAGTGTCGGACTAGCGGGAGCCTACGAGCAGTACTTC. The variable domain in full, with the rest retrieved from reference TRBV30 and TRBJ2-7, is SQTIHQWPATLVQPVGSPLSLECTVEGTSNPNLYWYRQAAGRGLQLLFYSVGIGQISSEVPQNLSASRPQDRQFILSSKKLLLSDSGFYLCAWSVGLAGAYEQYFGPGTRLTVT.

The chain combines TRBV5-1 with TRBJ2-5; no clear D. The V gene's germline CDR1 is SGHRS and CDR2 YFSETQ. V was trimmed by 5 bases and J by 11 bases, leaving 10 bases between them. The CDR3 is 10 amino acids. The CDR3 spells CASRAREQYF. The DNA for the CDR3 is TGCGCCAGCAGGGCTAGAGAGCAGTACTTC.

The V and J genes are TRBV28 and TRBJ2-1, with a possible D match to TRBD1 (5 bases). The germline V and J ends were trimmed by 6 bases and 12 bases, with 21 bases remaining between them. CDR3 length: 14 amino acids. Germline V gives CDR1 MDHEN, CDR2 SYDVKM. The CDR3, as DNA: TGTGCCAGCAGCTACGGGCGGCTAGGGGATAGGCAGTTCTTC. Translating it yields CASSYGRLGDRQFF.

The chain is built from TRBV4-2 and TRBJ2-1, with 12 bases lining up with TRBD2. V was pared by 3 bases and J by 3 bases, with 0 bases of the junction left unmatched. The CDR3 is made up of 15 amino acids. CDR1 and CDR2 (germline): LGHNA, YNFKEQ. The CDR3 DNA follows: TGTGCCAGCAGCCAGGGACTAGCGGGCTACAATGAGCAGTTCTTC. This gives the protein CASSQGLAGYNEQFF.

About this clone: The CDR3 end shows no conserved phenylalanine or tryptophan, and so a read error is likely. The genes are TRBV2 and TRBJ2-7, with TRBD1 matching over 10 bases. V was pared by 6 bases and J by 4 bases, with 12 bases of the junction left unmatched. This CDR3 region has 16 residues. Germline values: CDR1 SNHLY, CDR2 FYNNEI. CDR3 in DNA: TGTGCCAGCAGACAACCGGGACAGGGGATCGGATACGAGCAGTACCTC. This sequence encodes CASRQPGQGIGYEQYL.

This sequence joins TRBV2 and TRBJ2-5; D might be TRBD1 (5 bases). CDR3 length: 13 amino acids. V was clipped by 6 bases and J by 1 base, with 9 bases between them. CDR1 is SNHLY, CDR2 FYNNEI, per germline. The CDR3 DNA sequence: TGTGCCAGCAGAAGGACACCCCAAGAGACCCAGTACTTC. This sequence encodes CASRRTPQETQYF.

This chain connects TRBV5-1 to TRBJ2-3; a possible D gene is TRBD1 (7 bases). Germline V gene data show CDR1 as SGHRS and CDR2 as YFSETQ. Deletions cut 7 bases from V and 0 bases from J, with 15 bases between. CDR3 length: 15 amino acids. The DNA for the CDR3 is TGCGCCAGCTGGCGGGACAGTCGGAGCACAGATACGCAGTATTTT. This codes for CASWRDSRSTDTQYF.

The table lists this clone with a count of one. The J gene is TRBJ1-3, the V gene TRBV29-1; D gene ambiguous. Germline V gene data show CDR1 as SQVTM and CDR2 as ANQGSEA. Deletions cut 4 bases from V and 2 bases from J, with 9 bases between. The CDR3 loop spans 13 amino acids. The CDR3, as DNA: TGCAGCGTTGTGGCAACTACTGGAAACACCATATATTTT. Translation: CSVVATTGNTIYF. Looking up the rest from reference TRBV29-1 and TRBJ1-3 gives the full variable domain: SAVISQKPSRDICQRGTSLTIQCQVDSQVTMMFWYRQQPGQSLTLIATANQGSEATYESGFVIDKFPISRPNLTFSTLTVSNMSPEDSSIYLCSVVATTGNTIYFGEGSWLTVV.

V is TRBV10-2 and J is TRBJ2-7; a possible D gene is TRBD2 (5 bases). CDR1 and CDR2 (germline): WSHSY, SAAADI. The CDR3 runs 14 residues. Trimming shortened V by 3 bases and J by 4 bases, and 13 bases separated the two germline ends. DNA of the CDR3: TGCGCCAGCAGTGAATCGGGATTACATTACGAGCAGTACTTC. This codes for CASSESGLHYEQYF.